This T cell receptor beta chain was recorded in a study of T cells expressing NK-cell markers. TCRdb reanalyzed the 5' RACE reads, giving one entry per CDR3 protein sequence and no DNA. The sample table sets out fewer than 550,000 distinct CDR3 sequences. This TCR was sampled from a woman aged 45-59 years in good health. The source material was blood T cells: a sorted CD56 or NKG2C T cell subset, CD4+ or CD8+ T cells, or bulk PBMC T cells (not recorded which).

The CDR3 spells CASSLSGDRRARGYTF. The V gene is TRBV7-9, the J gene TRBJ1-2; TCRdb indicates TRBD1, and absent DNA this call remains unverified. CDR1 and CDR2 (germline): SEHNR, FQNEAQ (reference sequence). This CDR3 is 16 amino acids long.